This T cell receptor beta chain came from a study of blood T cell repertoires in COVID-19. Study overall: The United States, Italy and Spain were the sources of the acute and convalescent COVID-19 samples. From T cells, B-cell-depleted T cells, or PBMCs came the material, which was cDNA or gDNA.

As originally analysed: Reference gene primer amplification gave estimated nucleated cell counts. The protocol was immunoSEQ multiplex PCR, while the TCRdb copy is restricted to in-frame clones and leaves out a portion. The DNA gave D and trimming, while V, J and clone size come from that table. In the table there are roughly 250,000 clones, around four fifths of which are singletons. This TCR derives from a man in his forties with active or convalescent COVID-19. Material for sequencing was peripheral blood.

CDR3 in amino acids: CASSFRGSYEQYF. In DNA form, the CDR3 reads TGTGCCAGCAGCTTCCGCGGCTCCTACGAGCAGTACTTC. This chain connects TRBV7-8 to TRBJ2-7, with no clear D. The ends were cut back, 3 bases at V and 0 bases at J, with 6 bases in the middle. CDR1 and CDR2 (germline): SGHVS, FQNEAQ. The CDR3 is made up of 13 amino acids.